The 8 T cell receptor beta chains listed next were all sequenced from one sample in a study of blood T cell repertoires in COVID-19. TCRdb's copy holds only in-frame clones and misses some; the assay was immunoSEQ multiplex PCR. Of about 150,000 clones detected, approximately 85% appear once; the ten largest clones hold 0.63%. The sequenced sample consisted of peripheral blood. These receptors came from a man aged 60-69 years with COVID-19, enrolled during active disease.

The chain's CDR3 is CASRGNFEGGQPQHF. CDR3 DNA sequence: TGTGCCAGTAGAGGCAACTTCGAAGGAGGTCAGCCCCAGCATTTT. The chain has TRBV19 and TRBJ1-5; D gene ambiguous. Germline V gives CDR1 LNHDA, CDR2 SQIVND (reference sequence). V gave up 6 bases and J gave up 6 bases, with 18 bases separating them. This CDR3 region has 15 residues.

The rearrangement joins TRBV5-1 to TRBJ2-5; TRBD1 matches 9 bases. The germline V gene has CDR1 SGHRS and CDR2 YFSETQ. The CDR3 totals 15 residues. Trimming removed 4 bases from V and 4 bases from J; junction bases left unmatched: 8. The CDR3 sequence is CASSPDRGAGETQYF. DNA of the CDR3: TGCGCCAGCAGCCCGGACAGGGGCGCGGGAGAGACCCAGTACTTC.

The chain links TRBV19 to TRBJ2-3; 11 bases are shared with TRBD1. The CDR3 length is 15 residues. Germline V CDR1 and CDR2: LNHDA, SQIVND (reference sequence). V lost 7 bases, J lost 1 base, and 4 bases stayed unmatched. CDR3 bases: TGTGCCAGTACCAGGGGACAGGGGGGCACAGATACGCAGTATTTT. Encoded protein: CASTRGQGGTDTQYF.

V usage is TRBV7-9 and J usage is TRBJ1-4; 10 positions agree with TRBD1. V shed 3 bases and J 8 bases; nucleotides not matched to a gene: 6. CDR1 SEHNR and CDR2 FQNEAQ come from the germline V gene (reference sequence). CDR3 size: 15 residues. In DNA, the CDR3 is TGTGCCAGCAGCTTGGGGACAGGGGATCGAGAAAAACTGTTTTTT. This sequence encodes CASSLGTGDREKLFF. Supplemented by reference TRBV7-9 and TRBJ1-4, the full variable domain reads DTGVSQNPRHKITKRGQNVTFRCDPISEHNRLYWYRQTLGQGPEFLTYFQNEAQLEKSRLLSDRFSAERPKGSFSTLEIQRTEQGDSAMYLCASSLGTGDREKLFFGSGTQLSVL.

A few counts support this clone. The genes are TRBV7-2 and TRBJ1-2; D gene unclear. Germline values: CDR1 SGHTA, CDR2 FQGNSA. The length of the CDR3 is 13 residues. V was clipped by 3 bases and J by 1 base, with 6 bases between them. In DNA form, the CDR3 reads TGTGCCAGCAGCTTGCAACTTAACTATGGCTACACCTTC. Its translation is CASSLQLNYGYTF.

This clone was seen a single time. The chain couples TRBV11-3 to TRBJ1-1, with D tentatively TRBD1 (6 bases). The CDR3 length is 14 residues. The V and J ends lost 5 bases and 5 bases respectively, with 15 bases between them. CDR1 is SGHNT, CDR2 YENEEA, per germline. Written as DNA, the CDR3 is TGTGCCAGCAGCGCTACGTCGCAGGGGACTGAAGCTTTCTTT. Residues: CASSATSQGTEAFF.

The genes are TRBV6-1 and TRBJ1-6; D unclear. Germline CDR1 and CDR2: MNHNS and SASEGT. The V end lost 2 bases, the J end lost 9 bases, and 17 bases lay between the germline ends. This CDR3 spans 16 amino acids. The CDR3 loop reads CASSELRYVGSSPLHF. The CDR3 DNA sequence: TGTGCCAGCAGTGAACTCAGGTACGTCGGATCTTCACCCCTCCACTTT.

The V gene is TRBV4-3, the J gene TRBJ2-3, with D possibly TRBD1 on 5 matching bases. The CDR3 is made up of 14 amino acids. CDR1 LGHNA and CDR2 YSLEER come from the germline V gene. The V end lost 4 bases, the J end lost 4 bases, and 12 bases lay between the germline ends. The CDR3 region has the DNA TGCGCCAGCAGCCTGGGCCAAGGGGCAGATACGCAGTATTTT. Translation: CASSLGQGADTQYF.